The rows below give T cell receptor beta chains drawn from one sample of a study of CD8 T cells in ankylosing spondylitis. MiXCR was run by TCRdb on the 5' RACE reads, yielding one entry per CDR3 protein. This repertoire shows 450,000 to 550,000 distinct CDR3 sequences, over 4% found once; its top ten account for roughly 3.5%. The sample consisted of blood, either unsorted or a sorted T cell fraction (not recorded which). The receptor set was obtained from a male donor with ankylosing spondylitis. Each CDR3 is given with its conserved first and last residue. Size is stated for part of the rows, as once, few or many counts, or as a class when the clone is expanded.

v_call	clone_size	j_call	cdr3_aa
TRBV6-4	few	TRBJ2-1	CASSGVPAGYNEQFF
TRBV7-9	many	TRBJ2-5	CASSSKFGTGEETQYF
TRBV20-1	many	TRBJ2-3	CSATGASTDTQYF
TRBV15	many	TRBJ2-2	CATSRERPRNTGELFF
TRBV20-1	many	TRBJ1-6	CSARDPLSSYNSPLHF
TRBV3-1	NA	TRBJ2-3	CASSQGRAGTSTDTQYF
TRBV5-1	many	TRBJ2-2	CASSLVLDGTGELFF
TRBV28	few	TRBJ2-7	CASSPTGTEQYF
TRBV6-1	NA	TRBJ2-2	CASRRDRGTGELFF
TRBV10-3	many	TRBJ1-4	CAISVGRDEKLFF
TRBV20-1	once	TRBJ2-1	CSARSGGSYNEQFF
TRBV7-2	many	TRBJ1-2	CASSRPGDYGYTF
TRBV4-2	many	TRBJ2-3	CASSQGPNVPDTQYF
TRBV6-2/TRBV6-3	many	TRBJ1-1	CASSATWIGEAFF
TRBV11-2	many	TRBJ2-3	CARGDRGGFSDTQYF
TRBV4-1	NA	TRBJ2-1	CASSQAWLRGSYNEQFF
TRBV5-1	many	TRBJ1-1	CASSFGIYTEAFF
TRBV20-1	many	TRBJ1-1	CSARGSMNTEAFF
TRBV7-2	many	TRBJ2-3	CASSLGLAGVEDTQYF
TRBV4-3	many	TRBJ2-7	CASSHYRAYEQYF
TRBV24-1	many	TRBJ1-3	CATSDPGTAGNTIYF
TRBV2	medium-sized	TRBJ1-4	CASREDSGTNEKLFF
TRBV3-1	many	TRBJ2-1	CASSRTSGGPYNEQFF
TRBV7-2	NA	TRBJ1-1	CASSLEGTYSEAFF
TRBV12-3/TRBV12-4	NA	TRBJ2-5	CASSLEFGVWDRGIETQYF
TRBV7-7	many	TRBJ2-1	CASSTDRGYEQFF
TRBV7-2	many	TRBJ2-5	CASGWQLADQETQYF
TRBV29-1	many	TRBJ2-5	CSVGPGGNRETQYF
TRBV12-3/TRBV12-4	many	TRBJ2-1	CASSLGPSHNEQFF
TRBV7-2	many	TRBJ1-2	CASSLMGDYGYTF
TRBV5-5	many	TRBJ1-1	CASSPPRARVVTAFF
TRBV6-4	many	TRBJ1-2	CASSDTFGRLEDYGYTF
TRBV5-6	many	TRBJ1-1	CASSLRQGVRNTEAFF
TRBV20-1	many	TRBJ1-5	CSANPVPFSSRAWSDSNQPQHF
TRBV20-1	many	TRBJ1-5	CSARAPGGTGHQPQHF
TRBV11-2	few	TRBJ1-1	CASNPGALNTEAFF
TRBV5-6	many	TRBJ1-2	CASSKVSIRGGYTF
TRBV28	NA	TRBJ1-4	CASSLWGQSTNEKLFF
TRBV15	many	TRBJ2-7	CATSIRQGSSYEQYF
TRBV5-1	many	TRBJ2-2	CASSLGPLGGELFF
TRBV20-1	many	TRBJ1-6	CSASGQNNSPLHF
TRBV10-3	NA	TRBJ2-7	CAITGDRGYEQYF
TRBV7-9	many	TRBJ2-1	CASSLGPGTAYNEQFF
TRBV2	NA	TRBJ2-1	CASSERGYEQFF
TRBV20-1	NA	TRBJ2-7	CSARALAGGPAAYEQYF
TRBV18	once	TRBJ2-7	CASSPDRAGYEQYF
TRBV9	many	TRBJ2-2	CASSVYGGNTGELFF
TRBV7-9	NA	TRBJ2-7	CAISPGPPYEQYF
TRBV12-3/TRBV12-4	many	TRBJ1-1	CASRKAENTEAFF
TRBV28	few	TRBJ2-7	CASSLQKRGARYEQYF
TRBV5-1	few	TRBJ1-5	CASRDWPGDQPQHF